This section outlines one T cell receptor beta chain sequence together with its context. The CDR3 is made up of 22 amino acids. With 1 base clipped from V and 4 bases from J, the junction kept 19 bases outside the gene matches. Germline values: CDR1 KGHDR, CDR2 SFDVKD. Original processing methods: Scientists estimated how many nucleated cells there were by amplifying reference gene primers. The method was immunoSEQ multiplex PCR; TCRdb's version includes in-frame clones alone and lacks a portion of them. The V and J calls and clone size come from that table; D and trimming were worked out from the DNA. This sample has some 350,000 clones, with 91% found just once. This specimen belongs to a study of blood T cell repertoires in COVID-19. Across the whole study: Collection of acute and convalescent COVID-19 samples took place in the United States, Italy and Spain. PBMCs, B-cell-depleted T cells, or T cells were the source of the cDNA or gDNA that made up the material.

The chain employs TRBV24-1 and TRBJ2-2; 11 positions match TRBD2. The clonotype originates from a woman in her late teens or twenties who had recovered from COVID-19. Sequences were obtained from peripheral blood. CDR3 residues: CATSDLPRIAGGPREVTGELFF. As DNA, the CDR3 is TGTGCCACCAGTGATTTACCTCGGATAGCGGGAGGGCCGAGGGAAGTCACCGGGGAGCTGTTTTTT.